This T cell receptor beta chain was documented in a study of cytomegalovirus exposure and HLA in healthy donors. The V end was cut by 0 bases, the J end by 8 bases, with 16 bases between. CDR1 LGHNA and CDR2 YSLEER come from the germline V gene. This CDR3 comprises 15 residues. The PCR was carried out with 60 Vbeta primers and 13 Jbeta primers. The table came from immunoSEQ multiplex PCR; TCRdb's copy has only in-frame clones and leaves some out. The sample shows approximately 190,000 clones, about 81% of them seen only once. The clonotype comes from a woman in her forties or fifties in good health and CMV-seropositive. Sequenced material: PBMCs. V gene TRBV4-3 combines with J gene TRBJ1-2, with D uncertain. The CDR3 DNA reads TGCGCCAGCAGCCAAGATCGTACAGTGGCACGGGGCTACACCTTC. It specifies CASSQDRTVARGYTF.